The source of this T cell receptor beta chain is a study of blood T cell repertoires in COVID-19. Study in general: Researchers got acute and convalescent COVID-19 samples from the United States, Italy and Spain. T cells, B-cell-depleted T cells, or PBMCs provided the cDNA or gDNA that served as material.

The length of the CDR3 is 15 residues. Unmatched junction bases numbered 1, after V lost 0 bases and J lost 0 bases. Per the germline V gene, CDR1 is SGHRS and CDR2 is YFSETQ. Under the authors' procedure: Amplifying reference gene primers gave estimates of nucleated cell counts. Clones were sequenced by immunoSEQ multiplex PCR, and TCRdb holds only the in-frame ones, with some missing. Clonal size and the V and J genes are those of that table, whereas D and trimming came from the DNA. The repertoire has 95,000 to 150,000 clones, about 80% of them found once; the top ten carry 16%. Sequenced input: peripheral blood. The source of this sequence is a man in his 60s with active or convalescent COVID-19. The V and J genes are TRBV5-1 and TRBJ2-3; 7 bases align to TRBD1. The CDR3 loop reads CASSLGGQSTDTQYF. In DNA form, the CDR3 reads TGCGCCAGCAGCTTGGGGGGACAGAGCACAGATACGCAGTATTTT.